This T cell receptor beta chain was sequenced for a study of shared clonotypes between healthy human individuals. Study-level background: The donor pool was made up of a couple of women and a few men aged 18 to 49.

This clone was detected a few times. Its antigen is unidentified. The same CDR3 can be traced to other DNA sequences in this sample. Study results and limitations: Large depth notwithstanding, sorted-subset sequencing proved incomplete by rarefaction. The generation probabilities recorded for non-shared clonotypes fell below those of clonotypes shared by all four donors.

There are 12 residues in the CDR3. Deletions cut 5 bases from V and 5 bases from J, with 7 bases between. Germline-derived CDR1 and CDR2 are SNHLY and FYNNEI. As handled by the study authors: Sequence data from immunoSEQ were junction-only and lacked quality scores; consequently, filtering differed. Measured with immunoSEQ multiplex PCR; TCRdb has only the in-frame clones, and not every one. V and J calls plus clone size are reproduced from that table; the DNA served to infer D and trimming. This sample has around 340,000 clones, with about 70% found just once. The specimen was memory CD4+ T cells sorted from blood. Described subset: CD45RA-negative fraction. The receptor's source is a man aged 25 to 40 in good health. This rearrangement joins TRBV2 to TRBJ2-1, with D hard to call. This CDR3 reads CASSRTDNEQFF. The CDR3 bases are TGTGCCAGCAGTCGAACAGACAATGAGCAGTTCTTC.